A single sample gave rise to the 23 T cell receptor beta chains below, sequenced in a study of T-cell reconstitution after alpha-beta-depleted transplantation in children. A TCRbeta library incorporating unique molecular identifiers was prepared. Each CDR3 protein is one row after TCRdb ran MiXCR on the PCR reads. The sample includes just over 950,000 distinct CDR3 sequences, about 29% seen only once; the top ten take roughly 30%. The sample in question was PBMCs, mostly from graft donor cells, obtained 360 days after TCRalphabeta/CD19-depleted stem cell transplant. Source of these receptors: a boy younger than two who had a stem cell transplant for SCID, so the T cells may come from the graft donor.

The CDR3 coding sequence is TGTGCCAGCACCACGAGCGGGGGGGCCGTCGGGGAGCTGTTTTTT. It yields the protein CASTTSGGAVGELFF. This sequence joins TRBV12-3 or TRBV12-4 and TRBJ2-2; 10 bases match TRBD2. The CDR3 runs 15 residues. V dropped 7 bases and J dropped 7; count of bases not matched to a gene: 9.

This clonotype was counted a few times. The V and J genes are TRBV12-3 or TRBV12-4 and TRBJ2-1; D is undetermined. V was clipped by 7 bases and J by 9 bases, with 10 bases between them. The CDR3 is 11 residues long. CDR3 nucleotide sequence: TGTGCCAGCACTCCTTTCGCTGAGCAGTTCTTC. It specifies CASTPFAEQFF.

This clonotype was recorded a few times. The gene calls are TRBV4-1 and TRBJ2-1; TRBD1 agrees at 7 bases. This CDR3 contains 15 residues. With V trimmed by 1 base and J by 9 bases, 9 bases remained unmatched. Germline V CDR1 and CDR2: MGHRA, YSYEKL. The CDR3 DNA reads TGCGCCAGCAGCCAAGTACTCACAGGGGACGCTGAGCAGTTCTTC. Its translation is CASSQVLTGDAEQFF.

The chain joins TRBV27 to TRBJ2-2; perhaps D is TRBD1 or TRBD2 (6 bases each). V was trimmed by 2 bases and J by 6 bases, leaving 19 bases between them. The germline CDR1 and CDR2 sequences are MNHEY and SMNVEV (reference sequence). The CDR3 has 17 amino acids. This CDR3 is CASSLLGGEGWAGELFF. DNA of the CDR3: TGTGCCAGCAGTTTACTCGGGGGCGAGGGCTGGGCCGGGGAGCTGTTTTTT.

This clonotype was seen more than once but under ten times. The DNA of the CDR3 is TGTGCCAGCAGTTTCCAAGGGGACAGGGTATACAATGAGCAGTTCTTC. Its translation is CASSFQGDRVYNEQFF. The rearrangement links TRBV28 to TRBJ2-1, with TRBD1 matching over 9 bases. CDR1 is MDHEN, CDR2 SYDVKM, per germline. Germline trimming cut 3 bases from V and 4 bases from J; bases unmatched to any gene: 7. The CDR3 is made up of 16 amino acids.

This clonotype was found a few times. This chain connects TRBV6-6 to TRBJ1-4; no firm D call. Germline CDR1 is MNHNY and CDR2 is SVGAGI (reference sequence). CDR3 size: 11 residues. V was clipped by 11 bases and J by 9 bases, with 13 bases between them. DNA for the CDR3: TGTGCCGTACACAGTCACAAAAAACTGTTTTTT. The encoded protein is CAVHSHKKLFF.

This chain connects TRBV4-3 to TRBJ2-1; a weak D match, TRBD2 (6 bases). Trimming cost V 4 bases and J 2 bases, with 24 bases left between them. Germline CDR1 reads LGHNA; CDR2 reads YSLEER. This CDR3 spans 19 amino acids. The CDR3 DNA reads as TGCGCCAGCAGCCTCGGACTATCGAATGATAGACCCACCTACAATGAGCAGTTCTTC. Its protein is CASSLGLSNDRPTYNEQFF.

This clonotype has only a few counts. The rearrangement joins TRBV14 to TRBJ2-1; a weak D match, TRBD2 (5 bases). V gave up 5 bases and J gave up 4 bases, with 15 bases separating them. The CDR3 is 15 residues long. The germline V gene has CDR1 SGHDN and CDR2 FVKESK. CDR3 sequence (DNA): TGTGCCAGCAGCGAAAAGCGACGGGAATACAATGAGCAGTTCTTC. This encodes CASSEKRREYNEQFF.

This chain links TRBV7-3 with TRBJ2-1, with D perhaps assigned TRBD1 or TRBD2 (5 bases each). The CDR3 contains 14 residues. V was pared by 2 bases and J by 9 bases, with 14 bases between. Germline CDR1 reads SGHTA; CDR2 reads FQGTGA. CDR3 coding DNA: TGTGCCAGCAGCTTAGGGGCCTCCGGGACTGAGCAGTTCTTC. It translates to CASSLGASGTEQFF.

DNA of the CDR3: TGTGCCATCAGGAAGACAGGGAGCTCCTACAATGAGCAGTTCTTC. Translated: CAIRKTGSSYNEQFF. The rearrangement links TRBV10-3 to TRBJ2-1; 7 bases map to TRBD1. V dropped 6 bases and J dropped 0; count of bases not matched to a gene: 5. The CDR3 runs 15 residues. Germline CDR1 and CDR2: ENHRY and SYGVKD.

This clonotype was seen ten or more times. This chain connects TRBV12-3 or TRBV12-4 to TRBJ2-1, with 7 bases matching TRBD2. J gave up 4 bases and V 2 bases, and 17 bases lay outside the gene matches. The CDR3 totals 19 residues. In DNA, the CDR3 is TGTGCCAGCAGTTTATTAGCACTAGCGAACCAACGATCTTACAATGAGCAGTTCTTC. Translation: CASSLLALANQRSYNEQFF.

This clonotype appeared a few times. CDR3 in DNA: TGTGCCACCAGCAGAGATCGAGCGGGGGCCTACACAGATACGCAGTATTTT. Its translation is CATSRDRAGAYTDTQYF. This chain joins TRBV15 and TRBJ2-3; 8 nucleotides line up with TRBD2. CDR3 length: 17 amino acids. V shed 0 bases and J 2 bases; nucleotides not matched to a gene: 7. The germline gives CDR1 LNHNV, CDR2 YYDKDF (reference sequence).

CDR3 protein: CASSPRVRSPLHF. The CDR3 DNA reads TGTGCCAGCAGTCCTCGGGTCCGTTCACCCCTCCACTTT. The gene calls are TRBV27 and TRBJ1-6; no reliable D call. The CDR3 loop spans 13 amino acids. Trimming stripped 5 bases from V and 9 bases from J, with 11 bases between. Germline CDR1 is MNHEY and CDR2 is SMNVEV (reference sequence).

The chain uses TRBV5-1 and TRBJ2-3, with D perhaps TRBD1 (6 bases). The germline V gene encodes CDR1 SGHRS and CDR2 YFSETQ. This CDR3 has 12 amino acids. The germline V and J ends were trimmed by 0 bases and 13 bases, with 12 bases remaining between them. The DNA for the CDR3 is TGCGCCAGCAGCTTGGAGGGACAAGCCAAGTATTTT. This codes for CASSLEGQAKYF.

The sample holds a few counts of this clonotype. This chain links TRBV4-2 with TRBJ1-3; D uncertain. The germline V gene encodes CDR1 LGHNA and CDR2 YNFKEQ. The CDR3 spans 15 residues. V was cut by 1 base and J by 4 bases, with 11 bases left in between. CDR3 region: CASSQVGVSGNTIYF. CDR3 in DNA: TGTGCCAGCAGCCAAGTCGGGGTCAGCGGAAACACCATATATTTT.

The V and J genes are TRBV27 and TRBJ2-1; D may be TRBD1 (5 bases). Deletions cut 4 bases from V and 10 bases from J, with 20 bases between. Germline lookup yields CDR1 MNHEY and CDR2 SMNVEV (reference sequence). The CDR3 totals 15 residues. The CDR3 spells CASSSSRGRSSEQFF. Here the CDR3 DNA reads TGTGCCAGCAGTTCCTCTAGGGGCCGGTCAAGCGAGCAGTTCTTC.

In nucleotides, the CDR3 is TGTGCCAGCAGATACGGGGGTCCTAGCTACGAGCAGTACTTC. Protein sequence: CASRYGGPSYEQYF. The chain employs TRBV12-3 or TRBV12-4 and TRBJ2-7, with D maybe TRBD2 (6 bases). The CDR3 runs to 14 residues. Trimming removed 6 bases from V and 3 bases from J, with 15 bases in between.

The CDR3 sequence: CSASGQPNTGELFF. CDR3 DNA sequence: TGCAGTGCTAGCGGACAGCCAAACACCGGGGAGCTGTTTTTT. The chain carries TRBV20-1 and TRBJ2-2, with a possible D match to TRBD1 (6 bases). Trimming removed 3 bases at V and 2 bases at J, with 10 bases between. The CDR3 spans 14 residues. Per the germline V gene, CDR1 is DFQATT and CDR2 is SNEGSKA (reference sequence).

This clonotype was seen only a few times. The genes are TRBV6-5 and TRBJ1-6; D not resolved. V gave up 0 bases and J gave up 9 bases, with 15 bases separating them. Germline V gene data show CDR1 as MNHEY and CDR2 as SVGAGI. The CDR3 is 16 amino acids. The CDR3 here is CASSYSRQKIGSPLHF. Here the CDR3 DNA reads TGTGCCAGCAGTTACTCGAGGCAGAAGATTGGTTCACCCCTCCACTTT.

V is TRBV4-3 and J is TRBJ2-2, with TRBD1 as a possible D gene (5 bases). The germline V gene encodes CDR1 LGHNA and CDR2 YSLEER. This CDR3 has 17 residues. Trimming took 0 bases from V and 5 from J, leaving 16 bases between them. The CDR3 here is CASSQDNLQGRTGELFF. The CDR3 DNA is TGCGCCAGCAGCCAAGATAATTTGCAGGGCCGTACCGGGGAGCTGTTTTTT.

J is TRBJ2-3 and V is TRBV7-6, with D unresolved. Germline lookup yields CDR1 SGHVS and CDR2 FNYEAQ. The V end was cut by 1 base, the J end by 2 bases, with 16 bases between. The CDR3 length is 17 residues. The CDR3 reads CASSLGQDGLYTDTQYF. CDR3 nucleotide sequence: TGTGCCAGCAGCTTAGGACAAGACGGGCTTTACACAGATACGCAGTATTTT.

The chain links TRBV2 to TRBJ2-3; 7 positions match TRBD2. This CDR3 has 14 residues. Germline trimming cut 4 bases from V and 5 bases from J; bases unmatched to any gene: 6. CDR1 SNHLY and CDR2 FYNNEI come from the germline V gene. DNA for the CDR3: TGTGCCAGCAGTGGCGGGACTACTAAAGATACGCAGTATTTT. Translation: CASSGGTTKDTQYF.

The count of this clonotype is one. The rearrangement joins TRBV27 to TRBJ2-7; D perhaps matches TRBD1 (5 bases). The germline gives CDR1 MNHEY, CDR2 SMNVEV (reference sequence). This CDR3 is built from 16 residues. V was pared by 0 bases and J by 0 bases, with 12 bases between. The CDR3 here is CASSLSGQGNSYEQYF. As DNA, the CDR3 is TGTGCCAGCAGTTTATCGGGGCAGGGTAACTCCTACGAGCAGTACTTC.